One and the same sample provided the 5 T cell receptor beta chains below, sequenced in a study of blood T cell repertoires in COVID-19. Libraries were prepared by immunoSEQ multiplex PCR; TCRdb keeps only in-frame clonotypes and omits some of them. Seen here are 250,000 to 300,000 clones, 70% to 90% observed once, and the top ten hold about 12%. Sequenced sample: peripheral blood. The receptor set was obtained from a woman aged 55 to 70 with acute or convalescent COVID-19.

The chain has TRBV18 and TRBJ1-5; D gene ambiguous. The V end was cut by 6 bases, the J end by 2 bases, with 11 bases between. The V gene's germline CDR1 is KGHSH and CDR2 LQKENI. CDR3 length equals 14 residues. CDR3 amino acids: CASSGGLGNQPQHF. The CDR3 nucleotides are TGTGCCAGCTCGGGAGGCTTGGGCAATCAGCCCCAGCATTTT.

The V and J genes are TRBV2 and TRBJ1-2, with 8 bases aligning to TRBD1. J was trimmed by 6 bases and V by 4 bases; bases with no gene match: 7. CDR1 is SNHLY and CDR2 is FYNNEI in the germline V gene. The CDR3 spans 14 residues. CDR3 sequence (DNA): TGTGCCAGCAGTGGGGACAGGCCGGGGGATGGCTACACCTTC. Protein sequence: CASSGDRPGDGYTF.

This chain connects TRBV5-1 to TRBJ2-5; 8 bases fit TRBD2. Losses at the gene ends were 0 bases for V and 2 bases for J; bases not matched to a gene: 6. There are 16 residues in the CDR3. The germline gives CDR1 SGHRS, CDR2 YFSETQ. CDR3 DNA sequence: TGCGCCAGCAGCTTGGATAGCGGGGCACTACAAGAGACCCAGTACTTC. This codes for CASSLDSGALQETQYF.

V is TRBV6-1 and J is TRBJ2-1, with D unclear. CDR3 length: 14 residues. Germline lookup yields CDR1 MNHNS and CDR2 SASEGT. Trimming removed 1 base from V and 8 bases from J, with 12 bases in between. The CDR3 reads CASSEGSASDEQFF. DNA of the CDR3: TGTGCCAGCAGTGAAGGTAGTGCCAGCGATGAGCAGTTCTTC.

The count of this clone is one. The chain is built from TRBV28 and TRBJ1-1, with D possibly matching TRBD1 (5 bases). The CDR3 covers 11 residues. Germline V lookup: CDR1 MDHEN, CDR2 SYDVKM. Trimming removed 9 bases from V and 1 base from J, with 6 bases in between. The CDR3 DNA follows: TGTGCCAGGACAGCGAACACTGAAGCTTTCTTT. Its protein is CARTANTEAFF.